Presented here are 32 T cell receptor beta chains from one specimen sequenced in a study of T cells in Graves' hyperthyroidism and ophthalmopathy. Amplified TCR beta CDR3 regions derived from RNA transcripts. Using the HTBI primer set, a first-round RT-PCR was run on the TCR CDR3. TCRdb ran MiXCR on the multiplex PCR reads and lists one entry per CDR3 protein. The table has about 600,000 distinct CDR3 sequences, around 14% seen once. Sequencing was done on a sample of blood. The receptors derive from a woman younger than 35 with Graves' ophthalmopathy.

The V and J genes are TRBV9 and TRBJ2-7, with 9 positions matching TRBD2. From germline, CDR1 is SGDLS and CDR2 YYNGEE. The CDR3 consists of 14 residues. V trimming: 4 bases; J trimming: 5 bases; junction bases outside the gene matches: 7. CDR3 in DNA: TGTGCCAGCAGCCCGAGCGGGAGGAGCGACGAGCAGTACTTC. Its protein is CASSPSGRSDEQYF.

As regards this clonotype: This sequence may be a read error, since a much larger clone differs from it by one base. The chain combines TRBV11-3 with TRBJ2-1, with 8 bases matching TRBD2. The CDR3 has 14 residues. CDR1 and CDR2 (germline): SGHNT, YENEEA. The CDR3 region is CTSSPPAGVREQFF. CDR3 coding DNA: TGTACCAGCAGCCCCCCAGCGGGAGTACGGGAGCAGTTCTTC.

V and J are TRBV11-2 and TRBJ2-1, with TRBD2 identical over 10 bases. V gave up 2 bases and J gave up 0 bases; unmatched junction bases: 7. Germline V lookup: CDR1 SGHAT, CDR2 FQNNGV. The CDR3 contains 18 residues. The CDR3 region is CASSLSPASGSSYNEQFF. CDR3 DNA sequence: TGTGCCAGCAGCTTATCTCCGGCTAGCGGGAGCTCCTACAATGAGCAGTTCTTC.

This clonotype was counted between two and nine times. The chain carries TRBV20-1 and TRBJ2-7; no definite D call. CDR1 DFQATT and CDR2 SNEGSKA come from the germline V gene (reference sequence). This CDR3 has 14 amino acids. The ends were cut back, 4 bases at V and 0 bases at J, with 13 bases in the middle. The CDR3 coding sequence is TGCAGTGCTAAAACCAGCGAGCGCTCCTACGAGCAGTACTTC. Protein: CSAKTSERSYEQYF.

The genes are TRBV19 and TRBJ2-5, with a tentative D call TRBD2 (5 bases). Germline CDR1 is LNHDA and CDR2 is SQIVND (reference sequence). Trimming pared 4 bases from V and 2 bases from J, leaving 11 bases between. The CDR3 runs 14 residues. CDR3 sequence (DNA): TGTGCCAGTAGTACCCCGGGATCGCAAGAGACCCAGTACTTC. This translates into CASSTPGSQETQYF.

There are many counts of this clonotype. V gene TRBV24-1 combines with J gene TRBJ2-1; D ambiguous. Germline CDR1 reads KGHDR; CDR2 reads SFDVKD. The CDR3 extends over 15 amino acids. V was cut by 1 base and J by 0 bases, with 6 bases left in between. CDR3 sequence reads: CATSDLRSSYNEQFF. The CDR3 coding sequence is TGTGCCACCAGTGATTTACGTAGCTCCTACAATGAGCAGTTCTTC.

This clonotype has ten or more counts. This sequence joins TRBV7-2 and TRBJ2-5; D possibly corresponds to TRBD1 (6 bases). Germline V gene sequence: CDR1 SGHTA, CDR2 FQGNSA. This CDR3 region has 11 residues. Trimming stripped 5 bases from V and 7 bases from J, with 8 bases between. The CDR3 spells CASSLQGTQYF. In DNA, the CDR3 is TGTGCCAGCAGCCTACAGGGGACCCAGTACTTC.

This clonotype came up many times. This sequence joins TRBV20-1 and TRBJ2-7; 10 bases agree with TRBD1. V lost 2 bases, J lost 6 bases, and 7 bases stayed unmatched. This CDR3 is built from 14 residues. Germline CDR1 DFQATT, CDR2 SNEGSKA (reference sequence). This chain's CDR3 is CSARIGQGVGEQYF. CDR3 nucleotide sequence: TGCAGTGCTAGAATCGGACAGGGGGTTGGCGAGCAGTACTTC.

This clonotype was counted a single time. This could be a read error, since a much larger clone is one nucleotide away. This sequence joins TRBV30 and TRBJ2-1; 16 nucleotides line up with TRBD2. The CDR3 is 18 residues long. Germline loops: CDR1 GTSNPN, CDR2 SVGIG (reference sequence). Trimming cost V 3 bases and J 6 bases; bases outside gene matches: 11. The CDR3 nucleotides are TGTGCCTGGAGCGGGACTAGCGGGAGGGCACATCCCGGCAATGAGCAGTTCTTC. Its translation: CAWSGTSGRAHPGNEQFF.

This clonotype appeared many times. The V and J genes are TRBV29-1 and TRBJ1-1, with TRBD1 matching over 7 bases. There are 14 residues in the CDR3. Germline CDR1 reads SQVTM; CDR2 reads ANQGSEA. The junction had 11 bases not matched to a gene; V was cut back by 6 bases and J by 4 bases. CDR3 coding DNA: TGCAGCGTGACGATTCAGGGGGTGCGCACTGAAGCTTTCTTT. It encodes CSVTIQGVRTEAFF.

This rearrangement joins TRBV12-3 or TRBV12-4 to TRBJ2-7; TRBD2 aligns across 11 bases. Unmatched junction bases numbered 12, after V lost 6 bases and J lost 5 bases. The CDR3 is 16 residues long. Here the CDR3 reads CASSFKGVAGGDEQYF. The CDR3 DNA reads TGTGCCAGCAGCTTCAAGGGGGTAGCGGGAGGGGACGAGCAGTACTTC.

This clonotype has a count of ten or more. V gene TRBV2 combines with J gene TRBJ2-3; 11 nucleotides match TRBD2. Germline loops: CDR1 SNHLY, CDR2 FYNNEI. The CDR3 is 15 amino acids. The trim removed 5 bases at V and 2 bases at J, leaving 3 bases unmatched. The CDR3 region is CASSMGLAVTDTQYF. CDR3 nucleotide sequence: TGTGCCAGCAGTATGGGACTAGCGGTCACAGATACGCAGTATTTT. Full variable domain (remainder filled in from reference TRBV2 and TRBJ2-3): EPEVTQTPSHQVTQMGQEVILRCVPISNHLYFYWYRQILGQKVEFLVSFYNNEISEKSEIFDDQFSVERPDGSNFTLKIRSTKLEDSAMYFCASSMGLAVTDTQYFGPGTRLTVL.

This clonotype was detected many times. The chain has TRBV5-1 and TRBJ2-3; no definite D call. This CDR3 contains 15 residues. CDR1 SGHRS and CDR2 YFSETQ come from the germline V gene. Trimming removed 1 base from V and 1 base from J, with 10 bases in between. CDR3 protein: CASSLNDPRTDTQYF. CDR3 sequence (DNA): TGCGCCAGCAGCTTGAATGACCCACGCACAGATACGCAGTATTTT.

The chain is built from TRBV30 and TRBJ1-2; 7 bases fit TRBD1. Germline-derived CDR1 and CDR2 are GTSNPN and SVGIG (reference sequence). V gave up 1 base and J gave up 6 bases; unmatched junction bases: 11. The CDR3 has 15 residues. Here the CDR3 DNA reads TGTGCCTGGAGTGCGGGGAGGGGGCGGTGGGATGGCTACACCTTC. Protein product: CAWSAGRGRWDGYTF.

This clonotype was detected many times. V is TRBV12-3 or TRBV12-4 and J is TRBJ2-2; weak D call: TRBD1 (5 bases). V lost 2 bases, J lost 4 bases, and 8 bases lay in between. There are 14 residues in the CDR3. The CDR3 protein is CASSLRRATGELFF. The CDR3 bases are TGTGCCAGCAGTTTACGCAGGGCCACCGGGGAGCTGTTTTTT.

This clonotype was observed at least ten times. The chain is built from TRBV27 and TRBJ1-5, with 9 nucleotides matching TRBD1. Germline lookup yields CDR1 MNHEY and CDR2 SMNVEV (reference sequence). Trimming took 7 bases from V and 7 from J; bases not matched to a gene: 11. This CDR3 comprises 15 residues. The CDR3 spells CASTPTGGAWQPQHF. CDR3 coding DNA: TGTGCCAGCACCCCAACAGGGGGCGCATGGCAGCCCCAGCATTTT.

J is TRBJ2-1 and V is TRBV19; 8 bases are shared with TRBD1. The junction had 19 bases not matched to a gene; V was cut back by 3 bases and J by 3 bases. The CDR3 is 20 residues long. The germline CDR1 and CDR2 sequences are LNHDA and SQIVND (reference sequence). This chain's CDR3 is CASSISARGHGKRSYNEQFF. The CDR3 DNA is TGTGCCAGTAGTATTAGTGCCAGGGGGCATGGCAAGAGGAGCTACAATGAGCAGTTCTTC.

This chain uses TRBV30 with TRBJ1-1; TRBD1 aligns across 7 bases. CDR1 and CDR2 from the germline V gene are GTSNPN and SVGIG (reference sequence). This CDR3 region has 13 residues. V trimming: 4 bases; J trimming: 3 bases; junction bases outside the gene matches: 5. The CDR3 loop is CAWNPGQYTEAFF. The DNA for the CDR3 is TGTGCCTGGAATCCGGGACAGTACACTGAAGCTTTCTTT.

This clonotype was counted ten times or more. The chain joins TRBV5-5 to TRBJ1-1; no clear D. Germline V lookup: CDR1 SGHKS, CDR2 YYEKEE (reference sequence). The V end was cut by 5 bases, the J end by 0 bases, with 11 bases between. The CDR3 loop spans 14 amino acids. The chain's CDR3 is CASSPGSLNTEAFF. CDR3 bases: TGTGCCAGCAGTCCGGGCTCCCTGAACACTGAAGCTTTCTTT.

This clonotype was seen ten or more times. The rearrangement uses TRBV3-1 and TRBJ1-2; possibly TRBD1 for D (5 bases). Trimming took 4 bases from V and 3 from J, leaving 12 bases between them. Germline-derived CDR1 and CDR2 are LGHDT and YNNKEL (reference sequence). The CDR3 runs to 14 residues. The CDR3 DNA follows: TGTGCCAGCAGCCTGTCGGGGCGTGACTATGGCTACACCTTC. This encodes CASSLSGRDYGYTF.

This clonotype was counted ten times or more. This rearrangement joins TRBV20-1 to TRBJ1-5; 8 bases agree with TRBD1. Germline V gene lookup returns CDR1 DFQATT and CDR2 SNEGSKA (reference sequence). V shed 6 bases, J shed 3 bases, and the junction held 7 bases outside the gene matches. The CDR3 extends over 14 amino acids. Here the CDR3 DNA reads TGCAGTGCCCCACGGACAGGGTCCAATCAGCCCCAGCATTTT. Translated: CSAPRTGSNQPQHF.

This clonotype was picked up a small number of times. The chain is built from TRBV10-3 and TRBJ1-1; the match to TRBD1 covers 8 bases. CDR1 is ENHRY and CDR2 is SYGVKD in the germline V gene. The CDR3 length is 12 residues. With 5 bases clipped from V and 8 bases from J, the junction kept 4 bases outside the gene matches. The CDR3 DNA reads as TGTGCCATCAGTCCAGACAGGGGCGAAGCTTTCTTT. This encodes CAISPDRGEAFF.

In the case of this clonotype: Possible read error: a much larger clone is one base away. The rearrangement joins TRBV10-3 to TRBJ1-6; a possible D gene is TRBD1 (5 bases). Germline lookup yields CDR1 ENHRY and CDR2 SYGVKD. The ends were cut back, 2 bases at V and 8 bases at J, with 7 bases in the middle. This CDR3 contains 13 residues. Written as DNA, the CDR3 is TGTGCCATCAGTGAGCCGGGGGATTCACCCCTCCACTTT. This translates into CAISEPGDSPLHF.

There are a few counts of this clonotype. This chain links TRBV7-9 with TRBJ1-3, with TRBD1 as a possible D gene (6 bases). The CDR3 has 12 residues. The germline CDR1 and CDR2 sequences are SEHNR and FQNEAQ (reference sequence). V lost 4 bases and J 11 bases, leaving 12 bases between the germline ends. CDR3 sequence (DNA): TGTGCCAGCAGCTCATCAGGGGCGGCCATATATTTT. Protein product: CASSSSGAAIYF.

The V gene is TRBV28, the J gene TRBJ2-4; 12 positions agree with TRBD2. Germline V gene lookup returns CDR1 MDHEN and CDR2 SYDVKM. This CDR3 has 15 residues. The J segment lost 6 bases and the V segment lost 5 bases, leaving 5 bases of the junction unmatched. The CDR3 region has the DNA TGTGCCAGCAGTCAAAAGGGACTAGCGGGAAACATTCAGTACTTC. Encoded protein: CASSQKGLAGNIQYF.

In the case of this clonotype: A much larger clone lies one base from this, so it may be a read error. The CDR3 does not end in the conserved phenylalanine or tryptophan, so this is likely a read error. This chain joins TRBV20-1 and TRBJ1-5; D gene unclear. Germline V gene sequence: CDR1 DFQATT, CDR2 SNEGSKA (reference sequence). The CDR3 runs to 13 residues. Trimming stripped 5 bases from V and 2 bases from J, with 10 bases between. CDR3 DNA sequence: TGCAGTGCTCTTCCAAACGGCAATCAGCCCCAGCATTCT. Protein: CSALPNGNQPQHS.

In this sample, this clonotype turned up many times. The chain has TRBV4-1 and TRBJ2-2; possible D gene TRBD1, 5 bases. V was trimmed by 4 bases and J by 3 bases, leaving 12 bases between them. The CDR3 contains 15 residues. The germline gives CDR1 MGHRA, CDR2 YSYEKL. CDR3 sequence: CASSPKGRYTGELFF. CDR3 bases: TGCGCCAGCAGCCCCAAGGGGCGTTACACCGGGGAGCTGTTTTTT.

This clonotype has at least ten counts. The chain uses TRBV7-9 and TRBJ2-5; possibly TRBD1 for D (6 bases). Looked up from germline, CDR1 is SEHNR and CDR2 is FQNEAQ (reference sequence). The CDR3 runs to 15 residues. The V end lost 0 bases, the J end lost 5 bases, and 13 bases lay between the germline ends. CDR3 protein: CASSLASGTGETQYF. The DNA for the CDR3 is TGTGCCAGCAGCTTAGCATCGGGTACAGGGGAGACCCAGTACTTC.

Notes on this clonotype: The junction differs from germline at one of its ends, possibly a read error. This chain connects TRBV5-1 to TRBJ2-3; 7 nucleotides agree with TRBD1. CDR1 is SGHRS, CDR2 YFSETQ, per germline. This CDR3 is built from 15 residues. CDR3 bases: TGCGCCATCAGCTCCTCAGGACAGGTTCAAGATACGCAGTATTTT. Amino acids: CAISSSGQVQDTQYF.

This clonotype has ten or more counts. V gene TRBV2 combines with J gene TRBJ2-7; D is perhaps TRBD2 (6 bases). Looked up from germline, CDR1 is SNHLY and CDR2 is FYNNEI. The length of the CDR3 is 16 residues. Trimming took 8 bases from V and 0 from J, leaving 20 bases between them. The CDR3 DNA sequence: TGTGCCAGCTTATATCCCCCGGGACTCCGCTCCTACGAGCAGTACTTC. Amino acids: CASLYPPGLRSYEQYF.

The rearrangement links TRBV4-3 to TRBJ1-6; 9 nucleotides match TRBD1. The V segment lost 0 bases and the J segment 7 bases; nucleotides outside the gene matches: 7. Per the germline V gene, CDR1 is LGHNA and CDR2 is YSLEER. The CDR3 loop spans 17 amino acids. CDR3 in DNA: TGCGCCAGCAGCCAAGAGACAACAGGGGGCGGGAATTCACCCCTCCACTTT. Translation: CASSQETTGGGNSPLHF.

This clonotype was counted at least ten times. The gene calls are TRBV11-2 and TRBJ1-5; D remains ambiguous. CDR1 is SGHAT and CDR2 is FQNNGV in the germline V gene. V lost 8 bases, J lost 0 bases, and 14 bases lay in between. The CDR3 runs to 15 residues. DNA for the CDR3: TGTGCCAGCCGGGCGGGGTCCCATAGCAATCAGCCCCAGCATTTT. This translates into CASRAGSHSNQPQHF.